Each of the 21 T cell receptor beta chains below was sequenced from the same sample in a study of blood T cell repertoires in COVID-19. Clones were sequenced by immunoSEQ multiplex PCR, and TCRdb holds only the in-frame ones, with some missing. The table shows about 110,000 clones, with over 70% occurring only once. Sequencing was performed on peripheral blood. The receptors come from a woman between 45 and 65 years old with acute or convalescent COVID-19.

The CDR3 nucleotides read TGCGCCAGCAGCCCCACAGGGGAACCTGGAAACACCATATATTTT. Protein: CASSPTGEPGNTIYF. The chain combines TRBV5-1 with TRBJ1-3; the match to TRBD1 covers 7 bases. Germline CDR1 SGHRS, CDR2 YFSETQ. V lost 4 bases, J lost 2 bases, and 6 bases stayed unmatched. This CDR3 spans 15 amino acids.

The chain links TRBV5-1 to TRBJ2-7; 14 bases are shared with TRBD2. The ends lost 0 bases at V and 0 bases at J; junction bases unmatched: 5. CDR1 is SGHRS and CDR2 is YFSETQ in the germline V gene. The CDR3 extends over 18 amino acids. The CDR3 nucleotides are TGCGCCAGCAGCTTGGGTCCCGGGACTAGCGGGGGCTCCTACGAGCAGTACTTC. The encoded protein is CASSLGPGTSGGSYEQYF.

This chain connects TRBV5-1 to TRBJ1-1; 8 bases are a match to TRBD1. Germline trimming cut 0 bases from V and 1 base from J; bases unmatched to any gene: 5. Germline V gene lookup returns CDR1 SGHRS and CDR2 YFSETQ. The CDR3 contains 16 residues. The CDR3 region is CASSLDPTGANTEAFF. CDR3 DNA sequence: TGCGCCAGCAGCTTGGACCCGACAGGGGCGAACACTGAAGCTTTCTTT.

The chain combines TRBV7-8 with TRBJ2-1; tentatively, D is TRBD2 (5 bases). Trimming removed 4 bases at V and 15 bases at J, with 25 bases between. Germline V gene lookup returns CDR1 SGHVS and CDR2 FQNEAQ. There are 15 residues in the CDR3. The CDR3 region has the DNA TGTGCCAGCAGCTCAAACCTTAAGGATACGTCTAGCCTGTTCTTC. Encoded protein: CASSSNLKDTSSLFF.

This clone was counted once. The J gene is TRBJ2-2, the V gene TRBV18, with 7 bases that match TRBD2. CDR3 length equals 16 residues. Losses at the gene ends were 3 bases for V and 0 bases for J; bases not matched to a gene: 4. The germline CDR1 and CDR2 sequences are KGHSH and LQKENI. The CDR3 coding sequence is TGTGCCAGCTCACCGGTACGGGGGGCGAACACCGGGGAGCTGTTTTTT. Translated: CASSPVRGANTGELFF.

This clone has only a few counts. The J gene is TRBJ1-6, the V gene TRBV30, with D maybe TRBD1 (5 bases). V was shortened by 8 bases and J by 14 bases, with 22 bases between the two germline ends. The CDR3 has 13 residues. Germline V gene sequence: CDR1 GTSNPN, CDR2 SVGIG (reference sequence). The CDR3 here is CAGGERAGLSLHF. The DNA for the CDR3 is TGTGCCGGAGGGGAAAGGGCTGGGTTGTCCCTCCACTTT.

The table lists this clone with a count of one. The CDR3 DNA reads TGTGCCAGCAGCTTACAGGGTGGAACTGAAGCTTTCTTT. Protein: CASSLQGGTEAFF. The genes are TRBV7-3 and TRBJ1-1; possibly TRBD1 for D (5 bases). CDR3 length equals 13 residues. V gave up 2 bases and J gave up 5 bases, with 9 bases separating them. Germline V gene sequence: CDR1 SGHTA, CDR2 FQGTGA.

This rearrangement joins TRBV18 to TRBJ2-2; TRBD1 matches at 9 bases. Germline-derived CDR1 and CDR2 are KGHSH and LQKENI. The junction had 12 bases not matched to a gene; V was cut back by 3 bases and J by 7 bases. The CDR3 covers 17 residues. The CDR3 coding sequence is TGTGCCAGCTCACCGCTGACTTCGGGACAGGGCTACGGGGAGCTGTTTTTT. Its translation: CASSPLTSGQGYGELFF. Using reference TRBV18 and TRBJ2-2 for the parts outside the CDR3, the full variable domain is NAGVMQNPRHLVRRRGQEARLRCSPMKGHSHVYWYRQLPEEGLKFMVYLQKENIIDESGMPKERFSAEFPKEGPSILRIQQVVRGDSAAYFCASSPLTSGQGYGELFFGEGSRLTVL.

The V and J genes are TRBV27 and TRBJ2-5, with a weak D call TRBD2 (6 bases). This CDR3 is built from 13 residues. The V end was cut by 4 bases, the J end by 3 bases, with 9 bases between. Germline V gene lookup returns CDR1 MNHEY and CDR2 SMNVEV (reference sequence). CDR3 residues: CASSSGTEETQYF. The CDR3 nucleotides are TGTGCCAGCAGTTCCGGGACTGAAGAGACCCAGTACTTC.

This clone was seen only a few times. The chain employs TRBV12-5 and TRBJ1-5; a possible D gene is TRBD1 (5 bases). From germline, CDR1 is LGHNT and CDR2 FRNRAP. The CDR3 covers 19 residues. The ends were cut back, 2 bases at V and 0 bases at J, with 20 bases in the middle. The CDR3 DNA reads as TGTGCTAGTGGTTTGCCATGGACATTCCTCGCCCATAGCAATCAGCCCCAGCATTTT. Amino acids: CASGLPWTFLAHSNQPQHF.

The chain is built from TRBV6-5 and TRBJ1-5; 7 bases align to TRBD1. The CDR3 sequence is 13 residues long. Germline V lookup: CDR1 MNHEY, CDR2 SVGAGI. With V trimmed by 6 bases and J by 4 bases, 3 bases remained unmatched. The CDR3 is CASRRQGNQPQHF. As DNA, the CDR3 is TGTGCCAGCAGACGACAGGGTAATCAGCCCCAGCATTTT.

This clone has only a few counts. The genes are TRBV9 and TRBJ1-1; perhaps TRBD1 as D (6 bases). This CDR3 region has 16 residues. Trimming removed 2 bases at V and 4 bases at J, with 18 bases between. Germline-derived CDR1 and CDR2 are SGDLS and YYNGEE. In DNA form, the CDR3 reads TGTGCCAGCAGCGTCACAGGGTCCGGTCCCTTCACTGAAGCTTTCTTT. Translated, it gives CASSVTGSGPFTEAFF.

This clone showed up just a few times. This chain uses TRBV12-5 with TRBJ1-3; TRBD1 matches at 7 bases. Germline CDR1 LGHNT, CDR2 FRNRAP. V was clipped by 1 base and J by 2 bases; unmatched bases: 2. CDR3 length: 15 amino acids. DNA for the CDR3: TGTGCTAGTGGTTTGGCTGACAGGGCTGGAAACACCATATATTTT. This translates into CASGLADRAGNTIYF.

The chain couples TRBV30 to TRBJ1-4; maybe TRBD1 (5 bases). The germline V gene has CDR1 GTSNPN and CDR2 SVGIG (reference sequence). V was shortened by 0 bases and J by 5 bases, with 13 bases between the two germline ends. This CDR3 contains 15 residues. As DNA, the CDR3 is TGTGCCTGGAGTGTGGGGCAGGGTCCAAATGAAAAACTGTTTTTT. It codes for CAWSVGQGPNEKLFF.

V and J are TRBV27 and TRBJ1-4; D perhaps matches TRBD1 (5 bases). This CDR3 contains 15 residues. Per germline, CDR1 MNHEY and CDR2 SMNVEV (reference sequence). V was cut by 6 bases and J by 7 bases, with 18 bases left in between. In DNA, the CDR3 is TGTGCCAGCAGCCGCTCTGGACACGGGGGTGAAAAACTGTTTTTT. Protein product: CASSRSGHGGEKLFF.

The V call is TRBV9, the J call TRBJ1-2; TRBD1 might be the D (6 bases). V lost 0 bases, J lost 8 bases, and 11 bases lay in between. Germline lookup yields CDR1 SGDLS and CDR2 YYNGEE. The CDR3 sequence is 13 residues long. The CDR3 region is CASSVEQGGGYTF. DNA of the CDR3: TGTGCCAGCAGCGTAGAACAGGGCGGGGGCTACACCTTC.

In this sample, this clone turned up a few times. In DNA form, the CDR3 reads TGTGCCAGCACCTTAGGACAGGGGCGTGATGGCTACACCTTC. Protein sequence: CASTLGQGRDGYTF. The chain joins TRBV6-5 to TRBJ1-2; 9 bases line up with TRBD1. Germline V CDR1 and CDR2: MNHEY, SVGAGI. V shed 7 bases and J 6 bases; nucleotides not matched to a gene: 9. The CDR3 runs 14 residues.

This chain connects TRBV3-1 (or the pseudogene TRBV3-2) to TRBJ2-7; 9 bases are shared with TRBD2. The CDR3 has 15 amino acids. The germline V gene has CDR1 LGHDT and CDR2 YNNKEL (reference sequence). The ends lost 1 base at V and 4 bases at J; junction bases unmatched: 5. CDR3 nucleotide sequence: TGTGCCAGCAGCCAAGCAGCGGGGGGCCGGTACGAGCAGTACTTC. Its protein product is CASSQAAGGRYEQYF.

V usage is TRBV11-2 and J usage is TRBJ2-3, with TRBD1 matching over 8 bases. From germline, CDR1 is SGHAT and CDR2 FQNNGV. Trimming took 0 bases from V and 2 from J; bases not matched to a gene: 4. The CDR3 consists of 16 residues. The CDR3 coding sequence is TGTGCCAGCAGCTTAGAAGGACAGGGATCCACAGATACGCAGTATTTT. It specifies CASSLEGQGSTDTQYF.

J is TRBJ1-3 and V is TRBV11-2; 7 bases map to TRBD1. Germline V gives CDR1 SGHAT, CDR2 FQNNGV. The V and J ends lost 3 bases and 10 bases, in that order; junction bases with no gene match: 9. The CDR3 runs to 14 residues. The CDR3 is CASSLGDRTGTIYF. Here the CDR3 DNA reads TGTGCCAGCAGCTTGGGGGACCGGACAGGAACCATATATTTT.

The V call is TRBV19, the J call TRBJ1-5; D may be TRBD1 (6 bases). The V end was cut by 10 bases, the J end by 0 bases, with 13 bases between. Germline V gives CDR1 LNHDA, CDR2 SQIVND (reference sequence). This CDR3 is 14 amino acids long. The CDR3 nucleotides are TGTGCCACCGGGACACCTTATAGCAATCAGCCCCAGCATTTT. It codes for CATGTPYSNQPQHF.